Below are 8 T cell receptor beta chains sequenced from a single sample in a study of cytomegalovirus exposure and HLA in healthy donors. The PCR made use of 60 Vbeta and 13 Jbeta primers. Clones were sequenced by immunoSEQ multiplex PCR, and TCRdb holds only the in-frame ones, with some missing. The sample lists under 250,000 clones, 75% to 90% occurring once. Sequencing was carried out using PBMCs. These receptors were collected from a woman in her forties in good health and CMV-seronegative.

The CDR3 nucleotides are TGTGCCAGCAGCTTAGGAAGCGAAAACACCGGGGAGCTGTTTTTT. Translation: CASSLGSENTGELFF. The rearrangement joins TRBV7-9 to TRBJ2-2, with D uncertain. The germline V gene encodes CDR1 SEHNR and CDR2 FQNEAQ (reference sequence). CDR3 size: 15 residues. The V end lost 1 base, the J end lost 2 bases, and 8 bases lay between the germline ends.

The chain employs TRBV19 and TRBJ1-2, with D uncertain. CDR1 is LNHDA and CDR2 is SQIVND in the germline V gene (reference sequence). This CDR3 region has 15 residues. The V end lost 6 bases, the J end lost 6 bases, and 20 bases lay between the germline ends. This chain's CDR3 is CASSTLRGLRDGYTF. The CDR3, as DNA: TGTGCCAGTAGCACCCTCCGCGGGCTCCGCGATGGCTACACCTTC.

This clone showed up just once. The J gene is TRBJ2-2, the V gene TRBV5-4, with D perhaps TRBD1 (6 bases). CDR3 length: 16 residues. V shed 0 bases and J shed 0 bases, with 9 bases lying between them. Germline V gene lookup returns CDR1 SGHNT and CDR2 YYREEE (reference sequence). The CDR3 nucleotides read TGTGCCAGCAGCTTGGATCCAGGGGCGAACACCGGGGAGCTGTTTTTT. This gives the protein CASSLDPGANTGELFF.

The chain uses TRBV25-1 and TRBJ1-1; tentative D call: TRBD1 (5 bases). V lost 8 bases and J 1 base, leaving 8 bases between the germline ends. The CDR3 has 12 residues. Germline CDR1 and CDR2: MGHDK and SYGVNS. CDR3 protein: CASPGQNTEAFF. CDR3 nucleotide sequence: TGTGCCAGCCCCGGACAGAACACTGAAGCTTTCTTT.

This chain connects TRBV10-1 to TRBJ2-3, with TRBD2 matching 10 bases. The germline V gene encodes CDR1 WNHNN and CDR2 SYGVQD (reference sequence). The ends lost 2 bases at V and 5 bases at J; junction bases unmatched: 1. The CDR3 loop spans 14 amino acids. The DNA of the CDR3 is TGCGCCAGCAGTGAGGGACTAGCGGTAGATACGCAGTATTTT. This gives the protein CASSEGLAVDTQYF.

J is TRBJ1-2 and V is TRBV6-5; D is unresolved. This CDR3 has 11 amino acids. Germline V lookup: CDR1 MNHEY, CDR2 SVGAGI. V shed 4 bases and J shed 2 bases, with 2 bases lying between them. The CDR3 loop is CASSSNYGYTF. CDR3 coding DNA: TGTGCCAGCAGTTCGAACTATGGCTACACCTTC.

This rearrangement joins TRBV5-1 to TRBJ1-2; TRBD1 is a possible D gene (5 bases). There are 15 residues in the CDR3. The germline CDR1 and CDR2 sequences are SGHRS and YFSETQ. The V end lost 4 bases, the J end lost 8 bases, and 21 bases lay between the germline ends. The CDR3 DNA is TGCGCCAGCAGCCCCCAGGGTAGGAGGGAAGGAGGCTACACCTTC. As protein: CASSPQGRREGGYTF. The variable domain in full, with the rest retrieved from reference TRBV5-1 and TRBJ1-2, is KAGVTQTPRYLIKTRGQQVTLSCSPISGHRSVSWYQQTPGQGLQFLFEYFSETQRNKGNFPGRFSGRQFSNSRSEMNVSTLELGDSALYLCASSPQGRREGGYTFGSGTRLTVV.

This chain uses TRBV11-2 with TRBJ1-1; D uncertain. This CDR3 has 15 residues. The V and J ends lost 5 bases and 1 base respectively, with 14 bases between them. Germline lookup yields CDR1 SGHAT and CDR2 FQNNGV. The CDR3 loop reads CASSAGRAGNTEAFF. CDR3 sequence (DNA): TGTGCCAGCAGCGCCGGGAGGGCAGGGAACACTGAAGCTTTCTTT.